This entry lists 24 T cell receptor beta chains sequenced from one sample in a study of blood T cell repertoires in COVID-19. TCRdb's copy holds only in-frame clones and misses some; the assay was immunoSEQ multiplex PCR. The repertoire holds hundreds of thousands of clones, with approximately 79% as singletons. The specimen was peripheral blood. The receptor set was obtained from a woman between 35 and 50 years old with active or convalescent COVID-19.

This clone has just a few counts. This sequence joins TRBV5-5 and TRBJ1-4, with TRBD1 matching 9 bases. The germline gives CDR1 SGHKS, CDR2 YYEKEE (reference sequence). V was pared by 2 bases and J by 3 bases, with 5 bases of the junction left unmatched. This CDR3 is 16 amino acids long. The CDR3 DNA reads TGTGCCAGCAGCTTTGGGACAGGGCAAGCTAATGAAAAACTGTTTTTT. It encodes CASSFGTGQANEKLFF. Full variable domain (remainder filled in from reference TRBV5-5 and TRBJ1-4): DAGVTQSPTHLIKTRGQQVTLRCSPISGHKSVSWYQQVLGQGPQFIFQYYEKEERGRGNFPDRFSARQFPNYSSELNVNALLLGDSALYLCASSFGTGQANEKLFFGSGTQLSVL.

J is TRBJ1-2 and V is TRBV5-1; 8 nucleotides agree with TRBD1. V was pared by 4 bases and J by 8 bases, with 4 bases of the junction left unmatched. CDR1 and CDR2 (germline): SGHRS, YFSETQ. CDR3 length: 12 amino acids. The CDR3 here is CASSMDRVGYTF. CDR3 DNA sequence: TGCGCCAGCAGCATGGACAGGGTGGGCTACACCTTC.

This chain uses TRBV6-4 with TRBJ1-2; 8 bases align to TRBD1. Germline-derived CDR1 and CDR2 are MRHNA and SNTAGT. The CDR3 is made up of 14 amino acids. J was trimmed by 3 bases and V by 6 bases; bases with no gene match: 6. This chain's CDR3 is CASRRGQGDYGYTF. CDR3 sequence (DNA): TGTGCCAGCAGACGCGGACAGGGAGACTATGGCTACACCTTC.

In DNA, the CDR3 is TGTGCCAGCAGCCTGTGGGAGGTGGGCCAGCCCCAGCATTTT. It translates to CASSLWEVGQPQHF. The chain combines TRBV5-6 with TRBJ1-5; D remains ambiguous. V dropped 4 bases and J dropped 7 bases, with 15 bases sitting between them. The length of the CDR3 is 14 residues. Germline V gives CDR1 SGHDT, CDR2 YYEEEE.

This clone came up a few times. This chain uses TRBV28 with TRBJ1-4; no firm D call. Germline CDR1 reads MDHEN; CDR2 reads SYDVKM. The CDR3 contains 11 residues. Between the trimmed V and J ends, which lost 7 bases and 10 bases, there was a span of 10 bases. In DNA, the CDR3 is TGTGCCAGCACCCTAGAAGGAAAACTGTTTTTT. Translated: CASTLEGKLFF.

The V gene is TRBV13, the J gene TRBJ2-7; tentatively, D is TRBD1 (5 bases). The CDR3 extends over 13 amino acids. From germline, CDR1 is PRHDT and CDR2 FYEKMQ (reference sequence). V was cut by 0 bases and J by 4 bases, with 7 bases left in between. This CDR3 is CASSLGQVYEQYV. The CDR3 DNA follows: TGTGCCAGCAGCTTAGGACAGGTTTACGAGCAGTACGTC.

The V and J genes are TRBV9 and TRBJ1-5, with 8 bases fitting TRBD1. J gave up 6 bases and V 4 bases, and 9 bases lay outside the gene matches. The CDR3 contains 15 residues. Germline V lookup: CDR1 SGDLS, CDR2 YYNGEE. CDR3 sequence: CASSQGQATGQPQHF. The CDR3 nucleotides read TGTGCCAGCAGCCAGGGACAGGCTACGGGTCAGCCCCAGCATTTT.

The chain recombines TRBV6-6 with TRBJ1-2; 7 bases are a match to TRBD1. The CDR3 extends over 11 amino acids. CDR1 MNHNY and CDR2 SVGAGI come from the germline V gene (reference sequence). J gave up 13 bases and V 5 bases, and 7 bases lay outside the gene matches. Here the CDR3 DNA reads TGTGCCAGCAGTCGCGACAGGGAGGTCACCTTC. As protein: CASSRDREVTF.

In the case of this clone: Other DNA sequences in the sample encode the same CDR3. The chain has TRBV28 and TRBJ1-2; D gene uncertain. Germline assignment: CDR1 MDHEN and CDR2 SYDVKM. The CDR3 length is 11 residues. V was clipped by 3 bases and J by 5 bases, with 4 bases between them. CDR3 sequence reads: CASSFLYGYTF. DNA of the CDR3: TGTGCCAGCAGTTTCCTATATGGCTACACCTTC.

This chain joins TRBV27 and TRBJ1-4, with D unclear. Germline V gene lookup returns CDR1 MNHEY and CDR2 SMNVEV (reference sequence). Trimming pared 8 bases from V and 4 bases from J, leaving 14 bases between. The CDR3 covers 14 residues. The CDR3 DNA reads as TGTGCCAGCTCCCGGTCTATCCTTAATGAAAAACTGTTTTTT. Protein product: CASSRSILNEKLFF.

The chain links TRBV11-2 to TRBJ1-3; possibly TRBD1 for D (6 bases). V was shortened by 1 base and J by 9 bases, with 13 bases between the two germline ends. CDR3 length: 14 residues. Germline V CDR1 and CDR2: SGHAT, FQNNGV. CDR3: CASSLARGGATIYF. Written as DNA, the CDR3 is TGTGCCAGCAGCTTAGCCCGGGGGGGGGCCACCATATATTTT.

The chain links TRBV5-3 to TRBJ2-7; 15 bases map to TRBD2. TRBV5-3 is an ORF, with its function uncertain. The junction had 2 bases not matched to a gene; V was cut back by 0 bases and J by 4 bases. The CDR3 has 16 residues. The CDR3 reads CARSLGGLAGGYEQYF. DNA of the CDR3: TGTGCCAGAAGCTTGGGAGGACTAGCGGGGGGGTACGAGCAGTACTTC.

The J gene is TRBJ1-3, the V gene TRBV18; D not certain. Germline loops: CDR1 KGHSH, CDR2 LQKENI. V was pared by 3 bases and J by 0 bases, with 6 bases between. This CDR3 region has 14 residues. CDR3 loop: CASSPAISGNTIYF. In DNA form, the CDR3 reads TGTGCCAGCTCACCGGCCATCTCTGGAAACACCATATATTTT. The entire variable domain, with the rest obtained from reference TRBV18 and TRBJ1-3, is as follows: NAGVMQNPRHLVRRRGQEARLRCSPMKGHSHVYWYRQLPEEGLKFMVYLQKENIIDESGMPKERFSAEFPKEGPSILRIQQVVRGDSAAYFCASSPAISGNTIYFGEGSWLTVV.

The chain couples TRBV29-1 to TRBJ2-2, with D uncertain. The CDR3 loop spans 13 amino acids. V was clipped by 3 bases and J by 5 bases, with 10 bases between them. The germline gives CDR1 SQVTM, CDR2 ANQGSEA. CDR3: CSVDGHRTGELFF. CDR3 DNA: TGCAGCGTTGATGGTCACAGAACCGGGGAGCTGTTTTTT.

This sequence joins TRBV24-1 and TRBJ1-2; D is undetermined. Germline V gene sequence: CDR1 KGHDR, CDR2 SFDVKD. V shed 4 bases and J shed 8 bases, with 7 bases lying between them. The CDR3 sequence is 11 residues long. CDR3 DNA sequence: TGTGCCACCAGTGACCCTCGGGGCTACACCTTC. Translated: CATSDPRGYTF.

This rearrangement joins TRBV9 to TRBJ2-3, with TRBD2 matching 10 bases. The CDR3 runs 15 residues. CDR1 and CDR2 (germline): SGDLS, YYNGEE. With 0 bases clipped from V and 6 bases from J, the junction kept 4 bases outside the gene matches. CDR3 sequence reads: CASSVGLSGGDTQYF. The CDR3, as DNA: TGTGCCAGCAGCGTAGGACTTAGCGGGGGGGATACGCAGTATTTT.

V is TRBV6-1 and J is TRBJ2-5; 8 nucleotides match TRBD1. V gave up 4 bases and J gave up 2 bases; unmatched junction bases: 9. CDR3 length: 16 amino acids. Germline V gene data show CDR1 as MNHNS and CDR2 as SASEGT. The CDR3 bases are TGTGCCAGCAGTGTTACGGACAGGGCGGGACAAGAGACCCAGTACTTC. This gives the protein CASSVTDRAGQETQYF.

CDR3 residues: CASSIGVSGGPQETQYF. CDR3 DNA sequence: TGTGCCAGTAGTATAGGAGTAAGCGGGGGACCTCAAGAGACCCAGTACTTC. V usage is TRBV19 and J usage is TRBJ2-5; 8 nucleotides match TRBD2. Per germline, CDR1 LNHDA and CDR2 SQIVND (reference sequence). Trimming at V came to 1 base and at J to 2 bases, leaving 9 bases not matched to a gene. The CDR3 runs 17 residues.

The V and J genes are TRBV10-3 and TRBJ2-3; D gene unclear. V was shortened by 4 bases and J by 2 bases, with 13 bases between the two germline ends. Germline lookup yields CDR1 ENHRY and CDR2 SYGVKD. The CDR3 is 15 amino acids. This CDR3 is CAISGGRLNTDTQYF. As DNA, the CDR3 is TGTGCCATCAGTGGCGGCCGACTGAACACAGATACGCAGTATTTT.

This clone has only one observation. The chain employs TRBV5-4 and TRBJ2-2; D unresolved. Germline V gives CDR1 SGHNT, CDR2 YYREEE (reference sequence). Between the trimmed V and J ends, which lost 0 bases and 5 bases, there was a span of 5 bases. The CDR3 is 13 residues long. This chain's CDR3 is CASSLVMTGELFF. The CDR3 coding sequence is TGTGCCAGCAGCTTGGTCATGACCGGGGAGCTGTTTTTT.

The chain combines TRBV20-1 with TRBJ2-7; D may be TRBD1 (5 bases). CDR1 and CDR2 from the germline V gene are DFQATT and SNEGSKA (reference sequence). Trimming pared 3 bases from V and 5 bases from J, leaving 14 bases between. The CDR3 sequence is 13 residues long. The CDR3 sequence is CSASQGVDHEQYV. The CDR3 DNA sequence: TGCAGTGCTAGTCAGGGTGTGGACCACGAGCAGTACGTC.

The chain carries TRBV19 and TRBJ1-5; 7 bases map to TRBD1. The junction had 7 bases not matched to a gene; V was cut back by 5 bases and J by 3 bases. CDR1 and CDR2 from the germline V gene are LNHDA and SQIVND (reference sequence). The CDR3 runs 15 residues. CDR3 amino acids: CASSLTTGPNQPQHF. CDR3 DNA: TGTGCCAGTAGTCTCACGACAGGGCCCAATCAGCCCCAGCATTTT.

This clone came up once. V usage is TRBV29-1 and J usage is TRBJ2-2; TRBD1 might be the D (6 bases). The CDR3 contains 14 residues. CDR1 and CDR2 from the germline V gene are SQVTM and ANQGSEA. The CDR3 DNA follows: TGCGCAATGCCCGGGACACCAAACACCGGGGAGCTGTTTTTT. This sequence encodes CAMPGTPNTGELFF.

The rearrangement joins TRBV5-1 to TRBJ2-2, with TRBD1 matching 10 bases. V shed 2 bases, J shed 5 bases, and the junction held 3 bases outside the gene matches. Germline-derived CDR1 and CDR2 are SGHRS and YFSETQ. The CDR3 covers 15 residues. CDR3 in DNA: TGCGCCAGCAGCTTCGGACAGGGGGGAACCGGGGAGCTGTTTTTT. It specifies CASSFGQGGTGELFF.